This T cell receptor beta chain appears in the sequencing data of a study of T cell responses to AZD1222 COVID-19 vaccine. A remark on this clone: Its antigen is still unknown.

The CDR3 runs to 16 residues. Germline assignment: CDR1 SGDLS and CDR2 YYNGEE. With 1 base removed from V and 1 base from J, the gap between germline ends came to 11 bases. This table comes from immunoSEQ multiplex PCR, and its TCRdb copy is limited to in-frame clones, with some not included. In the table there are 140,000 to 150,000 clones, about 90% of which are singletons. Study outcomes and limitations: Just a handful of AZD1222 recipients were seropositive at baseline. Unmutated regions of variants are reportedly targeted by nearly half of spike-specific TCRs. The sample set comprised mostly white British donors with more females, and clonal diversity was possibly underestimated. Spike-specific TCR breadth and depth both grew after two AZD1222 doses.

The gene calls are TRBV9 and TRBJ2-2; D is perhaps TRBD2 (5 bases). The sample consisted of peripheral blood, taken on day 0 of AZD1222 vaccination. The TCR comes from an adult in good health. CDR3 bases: TGTGCCAGCAGCGTAATACCCAGCGGGAACACCGGGGAGCTGTTTTTT. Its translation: CASSVIPSGNTGELFF.